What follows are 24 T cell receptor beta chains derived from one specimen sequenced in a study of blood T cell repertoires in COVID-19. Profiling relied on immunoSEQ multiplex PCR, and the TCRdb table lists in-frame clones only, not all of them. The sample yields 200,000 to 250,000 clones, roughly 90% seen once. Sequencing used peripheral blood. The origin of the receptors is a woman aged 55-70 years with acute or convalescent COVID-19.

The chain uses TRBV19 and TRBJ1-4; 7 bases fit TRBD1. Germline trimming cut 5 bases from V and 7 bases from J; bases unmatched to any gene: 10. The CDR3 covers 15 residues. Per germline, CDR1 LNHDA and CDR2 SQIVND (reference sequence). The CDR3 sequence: CASSPRTGRGEKLFF. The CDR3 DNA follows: TGTGCCAGTAGTCCCCGGACAGGTCGGGGTGAAAAACTGTTTTTT.

CDR3 nucleotide sequence: TGTGCCAGCAGCGATCTTATAGGACAGGGCACCTTC. It yields the protein CASSDLIGQGTF. The chain recombines TRBV6-5 with TRBJ1-2, with 8 nucleotides matching TRBD1. V lost 6 bases to trimming and J lost 13 bases; unmatched junction nucleotides: 10. CDR1 MNHEY and CDR2 SVGAGI come from the germline V gene. The CDR3 is 12 amino acids.

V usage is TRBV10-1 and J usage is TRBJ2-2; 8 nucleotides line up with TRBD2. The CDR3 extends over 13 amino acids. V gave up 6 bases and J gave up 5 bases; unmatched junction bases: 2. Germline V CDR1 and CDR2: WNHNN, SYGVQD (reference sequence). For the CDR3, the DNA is TGCGCCAGCAGGGCTAGCGGGACCGGGGAGCTGTTTTTT. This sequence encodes CASRASGTGELFF.

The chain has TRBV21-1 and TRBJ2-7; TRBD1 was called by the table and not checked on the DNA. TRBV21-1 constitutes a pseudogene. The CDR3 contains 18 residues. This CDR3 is CASSKSRTGTALSYEQYF. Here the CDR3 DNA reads TGTGCCAGCAGCAAATCCCGTACCGGGACAGCACTCTCCTACGAGCAGTACTTC.

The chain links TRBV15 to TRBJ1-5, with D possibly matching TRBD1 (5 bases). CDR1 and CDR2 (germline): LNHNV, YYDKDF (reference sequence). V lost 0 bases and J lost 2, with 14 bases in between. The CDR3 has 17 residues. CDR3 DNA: TGTGCCACCAGCAGAGATGGCGGGGCCGGGGGCAATCAGCCCCAGCATTTT. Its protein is CATSRDGGAGGNQPQHF.

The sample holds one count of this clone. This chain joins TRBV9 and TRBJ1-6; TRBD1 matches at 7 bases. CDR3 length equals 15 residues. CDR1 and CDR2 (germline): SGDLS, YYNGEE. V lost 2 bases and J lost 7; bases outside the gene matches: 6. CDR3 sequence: CASSVRTGGNSPLHF. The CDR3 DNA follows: TGTGCCAGCAGCGTTAGGACAGGAGGCAATTCACCCCTCCACTTT.

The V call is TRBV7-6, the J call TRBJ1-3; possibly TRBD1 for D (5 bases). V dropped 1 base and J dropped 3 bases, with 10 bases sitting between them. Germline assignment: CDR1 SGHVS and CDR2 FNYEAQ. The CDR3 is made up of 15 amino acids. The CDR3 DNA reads TGTGCCAGCAGCTTAGGGCAGGGTAGTGGAAACACCATATATTTT. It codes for CASSLGQGSGNTIYF. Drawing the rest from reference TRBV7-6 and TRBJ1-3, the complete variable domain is GAGVSQSPRYKVTKRGQDVALRCDPISGHVSLYWYRQALGQGPEFLTYFNYEAQQDKSGLPNDRFSAERPEGSISTLTIQRTEQRDSAMYRCASSLGQGSGNTIYFGEGSWLTVV.

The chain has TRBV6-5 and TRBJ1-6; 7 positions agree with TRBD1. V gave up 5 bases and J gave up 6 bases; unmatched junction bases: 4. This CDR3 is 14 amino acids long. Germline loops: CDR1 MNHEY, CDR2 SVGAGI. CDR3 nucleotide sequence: TGTGCCAGCAGTCGGACAGGATCTAATTCACCCCTCCACTTT. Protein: CASSRTGSNSPLHF.

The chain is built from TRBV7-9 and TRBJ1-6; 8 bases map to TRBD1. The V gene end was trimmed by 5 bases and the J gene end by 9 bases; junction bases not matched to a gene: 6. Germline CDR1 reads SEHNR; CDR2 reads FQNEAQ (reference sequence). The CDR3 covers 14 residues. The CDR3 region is CASSPRTGFSPLHF. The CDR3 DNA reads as TGTGCCAGCAGCCCACGGACAGGGTTTTCACCCCTCCACTTT. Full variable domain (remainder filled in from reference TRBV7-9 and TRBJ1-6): DTGVSQNPRHKITKRGQNVTFRCDPISEHNRLYWYRQTLGQGPEFLTYFQNEAQLEKSRLLSDRFSAERPKGSFSTLEIQRTEQGDSAMYLCASSPRTGFSPLHFGNGTRLTVT.

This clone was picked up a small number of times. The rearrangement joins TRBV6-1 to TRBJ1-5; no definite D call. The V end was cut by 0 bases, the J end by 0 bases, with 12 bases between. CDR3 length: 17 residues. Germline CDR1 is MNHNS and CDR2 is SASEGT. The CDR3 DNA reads TGTGCCAGCAGTGAAGCGCTGCAGGCTTATAGCAATCAGCCCCAGCATTTT. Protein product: CASSEALQAYSNQPQHF.

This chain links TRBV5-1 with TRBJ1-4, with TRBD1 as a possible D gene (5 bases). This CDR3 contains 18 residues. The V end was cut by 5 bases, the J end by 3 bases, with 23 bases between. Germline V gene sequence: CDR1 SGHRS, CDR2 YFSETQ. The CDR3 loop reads CASSFGWGRGNSNEKLFF. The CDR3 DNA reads TGCGCCAGCAGTTTTGGCTGGGGAAGGGGCAACTCTAATGAAAAACTGTTTTTT.

CDR3 nucleotides: TGCGCCAGCAGCCGCGGGGACAGGGGACGCGAAAAACTGTTTTTT. Encoded protein: CASSRGDRGREKLFF. V gene TRBV4-1 combines with J gene TRBJ1-4; 10 bases are shared with TRBD1. CDR1 MGHRA and CDR2 YSYEKL come from the germline V gene. The length of the CDR3 is 15 residues. The trim removed 4 bases at V and 8 bases at J, leaving 7 bases unmatched.

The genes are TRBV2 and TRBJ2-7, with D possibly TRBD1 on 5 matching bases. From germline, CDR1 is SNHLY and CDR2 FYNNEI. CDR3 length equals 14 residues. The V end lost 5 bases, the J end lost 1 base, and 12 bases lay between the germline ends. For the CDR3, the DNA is TGTGCCAGCAGTATGACAGTACTTTCCTACGAGCAGTACTTC. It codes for CASSMTVLSYEQYF.

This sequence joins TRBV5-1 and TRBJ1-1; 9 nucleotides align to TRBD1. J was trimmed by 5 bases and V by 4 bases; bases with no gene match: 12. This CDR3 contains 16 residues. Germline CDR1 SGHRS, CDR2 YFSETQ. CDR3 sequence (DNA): TGCGCCAGCAGCCGGGACAGGGCGGTGGGTATAACTGAAGCTTTCTTT. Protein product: CASSRDRAVGITEAFF. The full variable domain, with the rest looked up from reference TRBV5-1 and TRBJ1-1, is KAGVTQTPRYLIKTRGQQVTLSCSPISGHRSVSWYQQTPGQGLQFLFEYFSETQRNKGNFPGRFSGRQFSNSRSEMNVSTLELGDSALYLCASSRDRAVGITEAFFGQGTRLTVV.

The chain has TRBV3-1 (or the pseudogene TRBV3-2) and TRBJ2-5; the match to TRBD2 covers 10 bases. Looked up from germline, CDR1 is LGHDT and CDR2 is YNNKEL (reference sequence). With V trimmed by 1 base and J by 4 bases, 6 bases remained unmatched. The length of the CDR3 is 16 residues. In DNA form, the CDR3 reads TGTGCCAGCAGCCAAGTGGCTAGCGGGGGAAGAGAGACCCAGTACTTC. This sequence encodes CASSQVASGGRETQYF.

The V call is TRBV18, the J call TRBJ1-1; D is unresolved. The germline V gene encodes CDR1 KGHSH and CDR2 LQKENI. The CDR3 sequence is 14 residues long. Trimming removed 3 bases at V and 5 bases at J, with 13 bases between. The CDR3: CASSPNSGRTEAFF. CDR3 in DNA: TGTGCCAGCTCACCGAATTCGGGGAGGACTGAAGCTTTCTTT.

The CDR3 is CSVGPTGGVRYF. CDR3 bases: TGCAGCGTGGGACCTACAGGGGGCGTGAGGTATTTT. The J gene is TRBJ2-3, the V gene TRBV29-1; 9 bases agree with TRBD1. The germline V gene has CDR1 SQVTM and CDR2 ANQGSEA. Germline trimming cut 6 bases from V and 14 bases from J; bases unmatched to any gene: 12. The CDR3 runs to 12 residues.

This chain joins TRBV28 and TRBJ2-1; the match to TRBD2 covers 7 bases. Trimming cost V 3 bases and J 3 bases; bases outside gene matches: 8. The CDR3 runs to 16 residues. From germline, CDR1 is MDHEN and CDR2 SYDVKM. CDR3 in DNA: TGTGCCAGCAGTTTCAGGGCTAGCGGCAGCTACAATGAGCAGTTCTTC. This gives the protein CASSFRASGSYNEQFF.

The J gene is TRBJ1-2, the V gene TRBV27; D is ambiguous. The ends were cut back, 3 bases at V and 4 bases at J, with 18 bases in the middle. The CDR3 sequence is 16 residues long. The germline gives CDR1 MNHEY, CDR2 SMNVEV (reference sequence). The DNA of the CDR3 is TGTGCCAGCAGTTTGGTATTCGGTGGCGGTAGCTATGGCTACACCTTC. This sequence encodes CASSLVFGGGSYGYTF.

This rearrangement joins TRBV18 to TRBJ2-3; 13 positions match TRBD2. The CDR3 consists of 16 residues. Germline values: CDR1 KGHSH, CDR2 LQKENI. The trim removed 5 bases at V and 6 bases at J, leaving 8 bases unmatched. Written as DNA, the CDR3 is TGTGCCAGCTCAGCCGGGACTAGCGGGACGTCGGATACGCAGTATTTT. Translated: CASSAGTSGTSDTQYF.

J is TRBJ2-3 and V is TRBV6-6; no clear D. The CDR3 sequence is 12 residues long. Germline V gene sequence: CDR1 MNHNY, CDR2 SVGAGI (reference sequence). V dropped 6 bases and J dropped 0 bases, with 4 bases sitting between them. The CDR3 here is CASRTSTDTQYF. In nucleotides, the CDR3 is TGTGCCAGCAGGACTAGCACAGATACGCAGTATTTT.

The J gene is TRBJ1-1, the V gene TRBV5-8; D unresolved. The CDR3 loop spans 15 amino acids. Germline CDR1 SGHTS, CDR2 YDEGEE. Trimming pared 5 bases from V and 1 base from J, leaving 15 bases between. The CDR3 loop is CASRVPGNKNTEAFF. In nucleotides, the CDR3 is TGTGCCAGCAGGGTCCCGGGGAACAAGAACACTGAAGCTTTCTTT.

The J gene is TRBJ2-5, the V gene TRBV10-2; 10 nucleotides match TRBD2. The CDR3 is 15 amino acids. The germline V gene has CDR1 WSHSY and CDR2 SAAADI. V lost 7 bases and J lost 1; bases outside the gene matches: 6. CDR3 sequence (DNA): TGCGCCAGCAAAGGACTAGCGGTGATCCAAGAGACCCAGTACTTC. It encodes CASKGLAVIQETQYF.

CDR3 nucleotide sequence: TGTGCCATCAGTCGACTAGCGAGCTCCTACAATGAGCAGTTCTTC. This codes for CAISRLASSYNEQFF. The chain combines TRBV10-3 with TRBJ2-1, with 8 bases matching TRBD2. This CDR3 has 15 amino acids. The germline V gene encodes CDR1 ENHRY and CDR2 SYGVKD. V shed 5 bases and J 0 bases; nucleotides not matched to a gene: 3.